This TCR beta chain was sequenced for a study of monozygotic twins with inflammatory bowel disease. Broader study findings: Healthy co-twins showed greater TCRbeta diversity (inverse Simpson) than IBD patients.

Germline V gene lookup returns CDR1 SEHNR and CDR2 FQNEAQ (reference sequence). The length of the CDR3 is 12 residues. In regard to this clonotype: Antigen unknown.

Reprocessing the 5' RACE reads, TCRdb reports a single entry for every CDR3 protein and omits DNA. The sample holds some 330,000 distinct CDR3 sequences. The receptor was isolated from a human donor with ulcerative colitis or Crohn's disease, or a healthy co-twin of an affected twin (not recorded which). The rearrangement uses TRBV7-9 and TRBJ2-3; without DNA, the TCRdb call of TRBD1 cannot be checked. The material sequenced was blood. Here the CDR3 reads CATGPSTDTQYF. The whole variable domain, filled in from reference TRBV7-9 and TRBJ2-3, reads DTGVSQNPRHKITKRGQNVTFRCDPISEHNRLYWYRQTLGQGPEFLTYFQNEAQLEKSRLLSDRFSAERPKGSFSTLEIQRTEQGDSAMYLCATGPSTDTQYFGPGTRLTVL.